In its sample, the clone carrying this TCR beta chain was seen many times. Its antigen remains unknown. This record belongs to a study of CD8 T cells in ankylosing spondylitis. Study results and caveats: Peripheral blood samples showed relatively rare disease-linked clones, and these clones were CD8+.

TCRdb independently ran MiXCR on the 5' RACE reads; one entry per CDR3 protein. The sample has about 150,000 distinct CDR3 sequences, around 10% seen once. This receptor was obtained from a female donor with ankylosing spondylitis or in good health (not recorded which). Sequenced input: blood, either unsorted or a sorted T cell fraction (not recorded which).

The CDR3: CSALVQALEDTIYF. CDR3 bases: TGCAGTGCTCTCGTACAGGCCCTGGAGGACACCATATATTTT. V usage is TRBV20-1 and J usage is TRBJ1-3; the D gene is possibly TRBD1 (5 bases). Trimming pared 5 bases from V and 8 bases from J, leaving 19 bases between. The CDR3 has 14 amino acids. Germline values: CDR1 DFQATT, CDR2 SNEGSKA (reference sequence).